The 2 T cell receptor beta chains below were found in one sample sequenced in a study of cytomegalovirus exposure and HLA in healthy donors. The PCR had 60 Vbeta and 13 Jbeta primers. Here immunoSEQ multiplex PCR was the method, and the copy in TCRdb shows in-frame clones only, minus some. The sample consists of about 130,000 clones, 80% to 90% of them appearing once. Specimen: PBMCs. All receptors derive from a man in his fifties in good health and CMV-seronegative.

V is TRBV5-1 and J is TRBJ2-5, with TRBD2 matching over 7 bases. The CDR3 sequence is 14 residues long. The V gene end was trimmed by 1 base and the J gene end by 3 bases; junction bases not matched to a gene: 3. The germline V gene encodes CDR1 SGHRS and CDR2 YFSETQ. The CDR3 DNA reads as TGCGCCAGCAGCTTGATGACTAGCAAAGAGACCCAGTACTTC. Amino acid sequence: CASSLMTSKETQYF.

The genes are TRBV7-2 and TRBJ1-2, with D perhaps TRBD1 (6 bases). This CDR3 is 15 amino acids long. V gave up 3 bases and J gave up 4 bases, with 15 bases separating them. Germline CDR1 SGHTA, CDR2 FQGNSA. The CDR3 is CASSFGQPKAYGYTF. The CDR3 DNA reads as TGTGCCAGCAGCTTCGGACAGCCTAAAGCCTATGGCTACACCTTC.